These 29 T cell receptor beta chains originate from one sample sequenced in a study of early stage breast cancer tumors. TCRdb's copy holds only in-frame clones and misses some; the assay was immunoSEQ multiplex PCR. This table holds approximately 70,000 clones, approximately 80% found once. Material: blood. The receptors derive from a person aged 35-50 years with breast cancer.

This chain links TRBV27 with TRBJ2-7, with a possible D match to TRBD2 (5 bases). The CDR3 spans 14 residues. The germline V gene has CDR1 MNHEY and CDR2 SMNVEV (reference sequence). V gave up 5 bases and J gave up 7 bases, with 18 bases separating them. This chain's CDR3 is CASSPGSDYREQYF. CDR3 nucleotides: TGTGCCAGCAGTCCCGGAAGTGACTATAGAGAGCAGTACTTC.

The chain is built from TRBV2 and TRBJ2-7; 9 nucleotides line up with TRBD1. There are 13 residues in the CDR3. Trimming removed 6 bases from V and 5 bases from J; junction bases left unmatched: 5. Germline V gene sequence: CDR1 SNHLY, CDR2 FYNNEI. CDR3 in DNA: TGTGCCAGCAGCAAGGACAGGGGCGACGAGCAGTACTTC. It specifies CASSKDRGDEQYF.

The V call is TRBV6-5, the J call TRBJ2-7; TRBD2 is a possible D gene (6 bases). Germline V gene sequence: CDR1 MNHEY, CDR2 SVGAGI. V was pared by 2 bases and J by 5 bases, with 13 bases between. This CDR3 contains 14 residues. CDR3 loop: CASSYGLQRHEQYF. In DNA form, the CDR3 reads TGTGCCAGCAGTTACGGACTACAGAGACACGAGCAGTACTTC.

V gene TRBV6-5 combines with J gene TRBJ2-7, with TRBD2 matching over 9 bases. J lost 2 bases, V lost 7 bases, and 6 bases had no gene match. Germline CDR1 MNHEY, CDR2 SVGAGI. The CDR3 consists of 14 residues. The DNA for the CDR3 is TGTGCCAGCACCCCTAGCGGGAAAACCTACGAGCAGTACTTC. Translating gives CASTPSGKTYEQYF.

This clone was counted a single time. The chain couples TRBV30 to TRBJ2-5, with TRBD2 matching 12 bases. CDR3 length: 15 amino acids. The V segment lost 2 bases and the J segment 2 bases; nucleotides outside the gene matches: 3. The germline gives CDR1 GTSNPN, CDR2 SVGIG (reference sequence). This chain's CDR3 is CAWSSLAGGQETQYF. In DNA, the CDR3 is TGTGCCTGGAGTTCGCTAGCGGGAGGGCAAGAGACCCAGTACTTC.

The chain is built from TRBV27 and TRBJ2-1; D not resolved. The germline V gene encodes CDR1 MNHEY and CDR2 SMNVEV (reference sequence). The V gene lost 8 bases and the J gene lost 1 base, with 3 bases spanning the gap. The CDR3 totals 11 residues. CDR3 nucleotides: TGTGCCAGCGGTTCCTACAATGAGCAGTTCTTC. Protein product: CASGSYNEQFF.

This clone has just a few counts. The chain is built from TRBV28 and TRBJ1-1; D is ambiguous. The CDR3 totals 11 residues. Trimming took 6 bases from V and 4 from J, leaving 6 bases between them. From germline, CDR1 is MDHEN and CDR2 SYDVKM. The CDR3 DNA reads TGTGCCAGCAGGGAGGGCACTGAAGCTTTCTTT. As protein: CASREGTEAFF. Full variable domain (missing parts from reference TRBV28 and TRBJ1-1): DVKVTQSSRYLVKRTGEKVFLECVQDMDHENMFWYRQDPGLGLRLIYFSYDVKMKEKGDIPEGYSVSREKKERFSLILESASTNQTSMYLCASREGTEAFFGQGTRLTVV.

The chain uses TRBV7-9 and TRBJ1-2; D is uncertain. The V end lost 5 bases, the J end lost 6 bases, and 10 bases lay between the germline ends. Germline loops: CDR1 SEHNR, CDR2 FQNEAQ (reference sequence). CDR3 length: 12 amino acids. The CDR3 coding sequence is TGTGCCAGCAGCCGAGAAGGTAATGGCTACACCTTC. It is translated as CASSREGNGYTF.

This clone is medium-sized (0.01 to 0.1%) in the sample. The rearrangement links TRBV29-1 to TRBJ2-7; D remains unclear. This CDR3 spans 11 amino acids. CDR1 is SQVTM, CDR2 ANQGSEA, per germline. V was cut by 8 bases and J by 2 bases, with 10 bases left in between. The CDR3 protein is CSFGSPYEQYF. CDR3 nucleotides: TGCAGCTTTGGCAGTCCCTACGAGCAGTACTTC.

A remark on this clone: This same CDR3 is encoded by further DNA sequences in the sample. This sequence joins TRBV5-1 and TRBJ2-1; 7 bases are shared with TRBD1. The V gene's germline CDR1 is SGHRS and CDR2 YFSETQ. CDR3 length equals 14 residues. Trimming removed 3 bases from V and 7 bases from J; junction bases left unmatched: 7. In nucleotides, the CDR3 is TGCGCCAGCAGCTCGGGGACAGCTGGGAATGAGCAGTTCTTC. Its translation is CASSSGTAGNEQFF.

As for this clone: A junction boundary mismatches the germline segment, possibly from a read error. This chain's CDR3 is CASHLLSAGTTDAQYF. The CDR3 DNA follows: TGTGCCAGCCACCTCCTTTCAGCGGGAACGACAGATGCGCAGTATTTT. This chain connects TRBV7-9 to TRBJ2-3; 7 bases are a match to TRBD2. The germline V gene has CDR1 SEHNR and CDR2 FQNEAQ (reference sequence). This CDR3 is built from 16 residues.

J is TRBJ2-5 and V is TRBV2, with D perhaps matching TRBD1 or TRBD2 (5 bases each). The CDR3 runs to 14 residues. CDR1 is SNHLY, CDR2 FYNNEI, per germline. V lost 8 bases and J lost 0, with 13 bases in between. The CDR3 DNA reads TGTGCCAGCGTGGGGCGGACTTACCAAGAGACCCAGTACTTC. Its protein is CASVGRTYQETQYF.

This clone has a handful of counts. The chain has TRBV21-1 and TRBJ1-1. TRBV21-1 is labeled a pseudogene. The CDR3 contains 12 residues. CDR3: CASSKGKFEAFF. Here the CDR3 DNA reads TGTGCCAGCAGCAAAGGAAAGTTTGAAGCTTTCTTT.

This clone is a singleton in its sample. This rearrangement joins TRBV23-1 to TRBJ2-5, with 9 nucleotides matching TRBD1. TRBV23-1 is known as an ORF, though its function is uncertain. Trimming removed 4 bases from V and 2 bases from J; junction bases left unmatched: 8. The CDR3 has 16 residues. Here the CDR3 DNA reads TGCGCCAGCAGTCCTCTCCCGGACAGGGGACAAGAGACCCAGTACTTC. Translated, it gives CASSPLPDRGQETQYF.

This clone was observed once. The CDR3 coding sequence is TGTGCCAGTTCACCGGGACAGGGGAGAGGAGGTGACTACGAGCAGTACTTC. It translates to CASSPGQGRGGDYEQYF. J is TRBJ2-7 and V is TRBV27; 10 bases map to TRBD1. This CDR3 contains 17 residues. Germline lookup yields CDR1 MNHEY and CDR2 SMNVEV (reference sequence). Trimming cost V 9 bases and J 3 bases; bases outside gene matches: 17.

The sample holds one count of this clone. The CDR3 protein is CASSYSGSRQPQHF. CDR3 bases: TGTGCCAGCAGTTACTCGGGTAGTCGTCAGCCCCAGCATTTT. J is TRBJ1-5 and V is TRBV6-5; D remains unclear. In germline, CDR1 is MNHEY, CDR2 SVGAGI. The CDR3 contains 14 residues. The ends were cut back, 0 bases at V and 6 bases at J, with 9 bases in the middle.

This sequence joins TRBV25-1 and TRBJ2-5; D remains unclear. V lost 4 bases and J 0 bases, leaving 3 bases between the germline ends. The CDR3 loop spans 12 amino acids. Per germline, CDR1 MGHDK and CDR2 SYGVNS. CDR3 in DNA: TGTGCCAGCAGTGGGTACCAAGAGACCCAGTACTTC. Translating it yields CASSGYQETQYF.

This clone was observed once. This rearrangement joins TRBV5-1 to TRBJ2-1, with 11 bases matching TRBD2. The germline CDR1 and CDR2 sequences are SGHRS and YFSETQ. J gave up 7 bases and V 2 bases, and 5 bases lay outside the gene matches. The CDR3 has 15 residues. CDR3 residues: CASSFGTSGKNEQFF. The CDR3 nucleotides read TGCGCCAGCAGCTTCGGGACTAGCGGAAAAAATGAGCAGTTCTTC.

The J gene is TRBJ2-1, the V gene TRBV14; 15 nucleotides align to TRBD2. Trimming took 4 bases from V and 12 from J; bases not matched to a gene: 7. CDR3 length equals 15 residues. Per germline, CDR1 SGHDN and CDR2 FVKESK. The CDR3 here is CASSPGLAGGPAQFF. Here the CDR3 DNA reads TGTGCCAGCAGCCCAGGACTAGCGGGAGGGCCCGCGCAGTTCTTC.

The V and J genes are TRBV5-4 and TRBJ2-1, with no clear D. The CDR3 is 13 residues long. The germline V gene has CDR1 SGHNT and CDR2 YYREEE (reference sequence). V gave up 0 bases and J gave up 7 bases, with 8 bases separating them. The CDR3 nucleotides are TGTGCCAGCAGCTTGGTAACTTTAAATGAGCAGTTCTTC. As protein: CASSLVTLNEQFF.

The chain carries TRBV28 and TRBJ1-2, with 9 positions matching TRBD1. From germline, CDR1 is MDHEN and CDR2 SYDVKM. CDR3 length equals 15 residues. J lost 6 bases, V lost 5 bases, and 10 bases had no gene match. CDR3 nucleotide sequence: TGTGCCAGCAGTCCCCCGGGACAGGGATGGAATGGCTACACCTTC. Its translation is CASSPPGQGWNGYTF.

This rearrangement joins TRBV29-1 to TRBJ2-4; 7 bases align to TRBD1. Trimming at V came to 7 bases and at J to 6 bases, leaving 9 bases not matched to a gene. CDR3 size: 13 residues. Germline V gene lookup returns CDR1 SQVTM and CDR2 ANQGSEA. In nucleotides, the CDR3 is TGCAGCGGTATGGACAGGAGGAGAAACATTCAGTACTTC. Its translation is CSGMDRRRNIQYF. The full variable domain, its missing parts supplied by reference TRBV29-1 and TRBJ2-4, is SAVISQKPSRDICQRGTSLTIQCQVDSQVTMMFWYRQQPGQSLTLIATANQGSEATYESGFVIDKFPISRPNLTFSTLTVSNMSPEDSSIYLCSGMDRRRNIQYFGAGTRLSVL.

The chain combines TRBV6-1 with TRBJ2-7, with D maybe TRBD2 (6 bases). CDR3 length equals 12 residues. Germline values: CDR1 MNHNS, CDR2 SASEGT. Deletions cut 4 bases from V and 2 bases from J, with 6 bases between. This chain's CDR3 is CASSGEAYEQYF. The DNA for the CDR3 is TGTGCCAGCAGTGGGGAGGCCTACGAGCAGTACTTC.

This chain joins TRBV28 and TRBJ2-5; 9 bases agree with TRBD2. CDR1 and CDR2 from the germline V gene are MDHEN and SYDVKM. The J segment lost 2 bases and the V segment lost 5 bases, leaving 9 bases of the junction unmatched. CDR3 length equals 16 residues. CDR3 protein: CASSPIAGALQETQYF. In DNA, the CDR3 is TGTGCCAGCAGTCCCATAGCGGGAGCCCTTCAAGAGACCCAGTACTTC. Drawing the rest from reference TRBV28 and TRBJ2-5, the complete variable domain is DVKVTQSSRYLVKRTGEKVFLECVQDMDHENMFWYRQDPGLGLRLIYFSYDVKMKEKGDIPEGYSVSREKKERFSLILESASTNQTSMYLCASSPIAGALQETQYFGPGTRLLVL.

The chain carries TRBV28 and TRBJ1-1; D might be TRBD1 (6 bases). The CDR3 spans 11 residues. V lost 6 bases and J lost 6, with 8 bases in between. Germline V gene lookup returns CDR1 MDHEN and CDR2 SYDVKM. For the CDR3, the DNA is TGTGCCAGCAGGGGGGGGCCTGAAGCTTTCTTT. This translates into CASRGGPEAFF.

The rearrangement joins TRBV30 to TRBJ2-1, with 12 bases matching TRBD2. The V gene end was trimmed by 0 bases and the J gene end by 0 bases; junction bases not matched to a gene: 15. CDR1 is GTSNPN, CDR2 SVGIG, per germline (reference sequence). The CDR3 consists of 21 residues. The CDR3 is CAWSVFPPLAGGSISYNEQFF. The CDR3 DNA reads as TGTGCCTGGAGTGTATTCCCCCCCCTAGCGGGAGGGAGCATCTCCTACAATGAGCAGTTCTTC.

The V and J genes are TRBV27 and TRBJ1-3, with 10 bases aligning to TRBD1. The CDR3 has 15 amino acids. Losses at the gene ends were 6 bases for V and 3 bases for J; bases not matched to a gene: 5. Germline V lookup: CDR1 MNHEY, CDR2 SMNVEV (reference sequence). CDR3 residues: CASRPGQGIGNTIYF. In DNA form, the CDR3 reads TGTGCCAGCAGACCGGGACAGGGGATTGGAAACACCATATATTTT.

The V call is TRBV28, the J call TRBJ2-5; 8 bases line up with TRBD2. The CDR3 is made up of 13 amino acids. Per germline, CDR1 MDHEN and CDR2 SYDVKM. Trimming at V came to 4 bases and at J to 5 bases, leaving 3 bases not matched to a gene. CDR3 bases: TGTGCCAGCAGTTCGGGGGGGTGGGAGACCCAGTACTTC. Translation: CASSSGGWETQYF.

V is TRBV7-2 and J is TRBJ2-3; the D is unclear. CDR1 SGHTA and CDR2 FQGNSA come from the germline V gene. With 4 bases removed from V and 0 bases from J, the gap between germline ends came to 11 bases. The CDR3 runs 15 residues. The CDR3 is CASSSPTSSTDTQYF. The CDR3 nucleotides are TGTGCCAGCAGCTCCCCCACCTCTAGCACAGATACGCAGTATTTT.